Shown below are 30 T cell receptor beta chains from a single sample sequenced in a study of blood T cell repertoires in COVID-19. Using immunoSEQ multiplex PCR, the repertoire was profiled, and TCRdb retains in-frame clones only, with some absent. The sample lists 210,000 or so clones, roughly 90% occurring once. Sequenced sample: peripheral blood. These receptors were taken from a woman between 55 and 75 years old with acute or convalescent COVID-19.

This chain joins TRBV7-2 and TRBJ2-5; the match to TRBD1 covers 8 bases. CDR3 length equals 14 residues. Trimming cost V 4 bases and J 5 bases; bases outside gene matches: 6. Germline V CDR1 and CDR2: SGHTA, FQGNSA. The CDR3, as DNA: TGTGCCAGCAGCTCCCCGGACAGGGCCGAGACCCAGTACTTC. It encodes CASSSPDRAETQYF.

The rearrangement uses TRBV7-8 and TRBJ2-3; D might be TRBD2 (6 bases). The CDR3 is 15 amino acids. Trimming stripped 0 bases from V and 4 bases from J, with 11 bases between. Germline lookup yields CDR1 SGHVS and CDR2 FQNEAQ. The CDR3: CASSLAAGGADTQYF. CDR3 sequence (DNA): TGTGCCAGCAGCTTAGCGGCCGGGGGTGCAGATACGCAGTATTTT.

The genes are TRBV19 and TRBJ1-2; D might be TRBD1 (6 bases). The CDR3 is 14 residues long. V lost 4 bases to trimming and J lost 1 base, with 10 bases between them. Germline-derived CDR1 and CDR2 are LNHDA and SQIVND (reference sequence). The CDR3 DNA sequence: TGTGCCAGTAGTAGTAACAGGGTTAACTATGGCTACACCTTC. Its protein product is CASSSNRVNYGYTF.

V gene TRBV4-1 combines with J gene TRBJ2-3; 7 positions match TRBD2. The CDR3 runs 17 residues. Trimming at V came to 0 bases and at J to 4 bases, leaving 10 bases not matched to a gene. The germline V gene encodes CDR1 MGHRA and CDR2 YSYEKL. CDR3 sequence reads: CASSQDRAGGTADTQYF. CDR3 sequence (DNA): TGCGCCAGCAGCCAAGATCGAGCCGGGGGGACCGCAGATACGCAGTATTTT.

V gene TRBV18 combines with J gene TRBJ2-7; TRBD1 matches at 8 bases. V was clipped by 6 bases and J by 3 bases; unmatched bases: 16. In germline, CDR1 is KGHSH, CDR2 LQKENI. This CDR3 is built from 17 residues. The CDR3 here is CASSSGQGGNFLYEQYF. The CDR3, as DNA: TGTGCCAGCTCCAGCGGACAGGGTGGAAACTTTCTCTACGAGCAGTACTTC.

As to this clone: One junction end disagrees with the germline gene, perhaps due to a read error. The chain has TRBV4-1 and TRBJ1-2, with 7 nucleotides matching TRBD1. From germline, CDR1 is MGHRA and CDR2 YSYEKL. The CDR3 extends over 14 amino acids. The CDR3 nucleotides are TGCGCCAGCAGCCAAGCGAGTGACAGGGTCTTCATGGCCTTC. This sequence encodes CASSQASDRVFMAF.

The chain employs TRBV14 and TRBJ2-7; tentatively, D is TRBD2 (6 bases). This CDR3 is 14 amino acids long. Germline assignment: CDR1 SGHDN and CDR2 FVKESK. V shed 3 bases and J shed 5 bases, with 14 bases lying between them. CDR3 DNA: TGTGCCAGCAGCCAGATGACTAGTTTCGACGAGCAGTACTTC. As protein: CASSQMTSFDEQYF.

This chain uses TRBV4-2 with TRBJ1-5, with TRBD1 matching 8 bases. The CDR3 sequence is 15 residues long. V dropped 0 bases and J dropped 6; count of bases not matched to a gene: 4. CDR1 is LGHNA, CDR2 YNFKEQ, per germline. CDR3 DNA: TGTGCCAGCAGCCAAGAAGGACAGGGCTTTCAGCCCCAGCATTTT. It specifies CASSQEGQGFQPQHF.

CDR3: CATSRYPIPELDGYTF. In DNA form, the CDR3 reads TGTGCCACCAGCAGATACCCGATCCCCGAGCTTGATGGCTACACCTTC. The V and J genes are TRBV15 and TRBJ1-2; D unresolved. The CDR3 has 16 amino acids. V gave up 2 bases and J gave up 6 bases, with 19 bases separating them. The V gene's germline CDR1 is LNHNV and CDR2 YYDKDF (reference sequence).

The chain is built from TRBV19 and TRBJ2-2, with D unresolved. Germline lookup yields CDR1 LNHDA and CDR2 SQIVND (reference sequence). Trimming removed 4 bases from V and 4 bases from J, with 7 bases in between. The CDR3 has 13 amino acids. CDR3 region: CASSTLRTGELFF. The CDR3 DNA reads TGTGCCAGTAGTACCCTTCGCACCGGGGAGCTGTTTTTT.

The chain is built from TRBV9 and TRBJ1-2; D gene uncertain. The CDR3 sequence is 14 residues long. Trimming left V 0 bases short and J 2 bases short, with 8 bases between. The germline CDR1 and CDR2 sequences are SGDLS and YYNGEE. CDR3 bases: TGTGCCAGCAGCGTAGTCGGAGGGAACTATGGCTACACCTTC. This sequence encodes CASSVVGGNYGYTF.

This clone was observed a single time. This sequence joins TRBV11-2 and TRBJ2-5, with 7 bases aligning to TRBD1. This CDR3 has 16 residues. Losses at the gene ends were 3 bases for V and 5 bases for J; bases not matched to a gene: 12. Germline assignment: CDR1 SGHAT and CDR2 FQNNGV. The CDR3 DNA reads as TGTGCCAGCAGCTTCGGGGTTCCCGGGACAGTCGAGACCCAGTACTTC. Translation: CASSFGVPGTVETQYF.

The chain joins TRBV19 to TRBJ2-2; D might be TRBD1 (5 bases). This CDR3 spans 16 amino acids. V shed 1 base and J shed 5 bases, with 14 bases lying between them. The germline gives CDR1 LNHDA, CDR2 SQIVND (reference sequence). CDR3 residues: CASSIVGRGETGELFF. CDR3 DNA: TGTGCCAGTAGTATAGTAGGTAGGGGTGAGACCGGGGAGCTGTTTTTT.

The V and J genes are TRBV2 and TRBJ2-5, with D tentatively TRBD2 (7 bases). The V and J ends lost 11 bases and 5 bases respectively, with 21 bases between them. The CDR3 is 14 amino acids. The germline gives CDR1 SNHLY, CDR2 FYNNEI. As DNA, the CDR3 is TGTGCCGTCCGACTAGCCTTAACAGGGGAGACCCAGTACTTC. Its translation: CAVRLALTGETQYF.

The CDR3 coding sequence is TGTGCCAGCAGTGGGGGACAGGGGAATCAGCCCCAGCATTTT. This translates into CASSGGQGNQPQHF. The chain is built from TRBV28 and TRBJ1-5; 10 bases line up with TRBD1. The trim removed 5 bases at V and 4 bases at J, leaving 2 bases unmatched. CDR3 size: 14 residues. The V gene's germline CDR1 is MDHEN and CDR2 SYDVKM. The full variable domain, in which reference TRBV28 and TRBJ1-5 provide the parts outside the CDR3, is DVKVTQSSRYLVKRTGEKVFLECVQDMDHENMFWYRQDPGLGLRLIYFSYDVKMKEKGDIPEGYSVSREKKERFSLILESASTNQTSMYLCASSGGQGNQPQHFGDGTRLSIL.

The CDR3, as DNA: TGTGCCAGCAGTTCACGTCTAGCGGGAGGGTTTTTGATTGAGCAGTTCTTC. Translated: CASSSRLAGGFLIEQFF. V and J are TRBV6-2 or TRBV6-3 and TRBJ2-1, with TRBD2 matching over 12 bases. Germline V CDR1 and CDR2: MNHEY, SVGEGT. CDR3 length: 17 residues. The J segment lost 9 bases and the V segment lost 4 bases, leaving 13 bases of the junction unmatched.

The CDR3 DNA reads as TGTGCCAGCAGCCAAGGGAGTGGAAACACCATATATTTT. It yields the protein CASSQGSGNTIYF. The V call is TRBV3-1 (or the pseudogene TRBV3-2), the J call TRBJ1-3; D unclear. V was pared by 1 base and J by 3 bases, with 4 bases between. CDR1 and CDR2 (germline): LGHDT, YNNKEL (reference sequence). The CDR3 has 13 amino acids.

This rearrangement joins TRBV4-3 to TRBJ1-2; D perhaps matches TRBD1 (5 bases). V gave up 0 bases and J gave up 0 bases, with 8 bases separating them. CDR1 is LGHNA and CDR2 is YSLEER in the germline V gene. This CDR3 region has 15 residues. Here the CDR3 DNA reads TGCGCCAGCAGCCAAGATCCAGGGACTAACTATGGCTACACCTTC. Encoded protein: CASSQDPGTNYGYTF.

V and J are TRBV5-1 and TRBJ1-1; a possible D gene is TRBD1 (6 bases). The CDR3 covers 15 residues. The V end lost 1 base, the J end lost 0 bases, and 10 bases lay between the germline ends. Germline-derived CDR1 and CDR2 are SGHRS and YFSETQ. The CDR3 DNA sequence: TGCGCCAGCAGCTTGAATGGACAGATGAACACTGAAGCTTTCTTT. Translating it yields CASSLNGQMNTEAFF.

The gene calls are TRBV11-2 and TRBJ2-1; D ambiguous. V gave up 3 bases and J gave up 0 bases, with 9 bases separating them. This CDR3 is 15 amino acids long. Germline CDR1 and CDR2: SGHAT and FQNNGV. The CDR3 coding sequence is TGTGCCAGCAGCTTCTCCGATAGCTCCTACAATGAGCAGTTCTTC. Translation: CASSFSDSSYNEQFF. The variable domain in full, with the rest retrieved from reference TRBV11-2 and TRBJ2-1, is EAGVAQSPRYKIIEKRQSVAFWCNPISGHATLYWYQQILGQGPKLLIQFQNNGVVDDSQLPKDRFSAERLKGVDSTLKIQPAKLEDSAVYLCASSFSDSSYNEQFFGPGTRLTVL.

CDR3 loop: CASSQGGLADISYEQYF. CDR3 coding DNA: TGTGCCAGCAGCCAAGGGGGACTAGCGGATATCTCCTACGAGCAGTACTTC. The chain has TRBV14 and TRBJ2-7; 11 positions agree with TRBD2. This CDR3 contains 17 residues. CDR1 and CDR2 from the germline V gene are SGHDN and FVKESK. J was trimmed by 0 bases and V by 1 base; bases with no gene match: 5.

The CDR3 region is CASSFATGGLFF. The CDR3 bases are TGTGCCAGCAGTTTTGCGACAGGGGGACTGTTTTTT. The V and J genes are TRBV12-3 or TRBV12-4 and TRBJ1-4; the match to TRBD1 covers 9 bases. The CDR3 has 12 residues. The V gene end was trimmed by 3 bases and the J gene end by 13 bases; junction bases not matched to a gene: 3.

This clone was observed a few times. V usage is TRBV19 and J usage is TRBJ2-7, with 7 bases matching TRBD1. This CDR3 contains 14 residues. Losses at the gene ends were 4 bases for V and 2 bases for J; bases not matched to a gene: 5. Germline CDR1 LNHDA, CDR2 SQIVND (reference sequence). DNA for the CDR3: TGTGCCAGTAGTAACGGACAGGCAACCTACGAGCAGTACTTC. Its protein is CASSNGQATYEQYF.

The chain has TRBV18 and TRBJ2-1, with 8 bases lining up with TRBD1. In germline, CDR1 is KGHSH, CDR2 LQKENI. J was trimmed by 6 bases and V by 3 bases; bases with no gene match: 10. This CDR3 has 16 residues. For the CDR3, the DNA is TGTGCCAGCTCACCCAACTCAGGGGGCCACGGCAATGAGCAGTTCTTC. Protein: CASSPNSGGHGNEQFF.

The genes are TRBV5-1 and TRBJ2-1; 8 bases fit TRBD2. The CDR3 loop spans 14 amino acids. From germline, CDR1 is SGHRS and CDR2 YFSETQ. Trimming at V came to 4 bases and at J to 5 bases, leaving 5 bases not matched to a gene. CDR3 residues: CASSPTSGNNEQFF. CDR3 in DNA: TGCGCCAGCAGCCCTACTAGCGGTAACAATGAGCAGTTCTTC.

The DNA of the CDR3 is TGTGCCAGCAGCCCGGGACTAGCGTTCCATGAGCAGTTCTTC. It codes for CASSPGLAFHEQFF. The genes are TRBV7-2 and TRBJ2-1; 10 bases map to TRBD2. Germline V gene lookup returns CDR1 SGHTA and CDR2 FQGNSA. The CDR3 contains 14 residues. V was clipped by 5 bases and J by 8 bases; unmatched bases: 6.

The chain uses TRBV7-3 and TRBJ2-3; the D is unclear. The CDR3 runs 15 residues. V dropped 1 base and J dropped 2 bases, with 10 bases sitting between them. The V gene's germline CDR1 is SGHTA and CDR2 FQGTGA. For the CDR3, the DNA is TGTGCCAGCAGCTTAAATACAGCATTCACAGATACGCAGTATTTT. This encodes CASSLNTAFTDTQYF. Combining the CDR3 with reference TRBV7-3 and TRBJ2-3 gives the whole variable domain GAGVSQTPSNKVTEKGKYVELRCDPISGHTALYWYRQSLGQGPEFLIYFQGTGAADDSGLPNDRFFAVRPEGSVSTLKIQRTERGDSAVYLCASSLNTAFTDTQYFGPGTRLTVL.

The V call is TRBV5-6, the J call TRBJ1-3; D possibly corresponds to TRBD1 (5 bases). Germline-derived CDR1 and CDR2 are SGHDT and YYEEEE. This CDR3 region has 16 residues. Trimming pared 4 bases from V and 3 bases from J, leaving 17 bases between. CDR3 DNA sequence: TGTGCCAGCAGCATTAGGGGCACAGGTTATGGAAACACCATATATTTT. It specifies CASSIRGTGYGNTIYF.

The V gene is TRBV28, the J gene TRBJ1-2; D unresolved. The V and J ends lost 7 bases and 8 bases respectively, with 14 bases between them. CDR1 is MDHEN and CDR2 is SYDVKM in the germline V gene. The CDR3 sequence is 12 residues long. Here the CDR3 reads CASTPRERGYTF. The CDR3 region has the DNA TGTGCCAGCACCCCCAGAGAGAGGGGCTACACCTTC.

V and J are TRBV12-3 or TRBV12-4 and TRBJ2-7; no firm D call. The V and J ends lost 2 bases and 0 bases respectively, with 5 bases between them. The CDR3 has 13 residues. The CDR3: CASSLSLSYEQYF. In DNA, the CDR3 is TGTGCCAGCAGTTTAAGCCTCTCCTACGAGCAGTACTTC.